The present T cell receptor (beta chain) was sequenced within a study of T-cell memory formation after mild COVID-19. Whole-study context: TCR clusters showed largely donor specificity. Study results and limitations: Whether second-wave clones peaking at day 37 were SARS-CoV-2 specific went unconfirmed. The finding that pre-infection memory included some responding clones suggested that cross-reactive memory joined.

With constant-segment primers, 5'RACE yielded cDNA libraries of TCR alpha and TCR beta that carried sample barcodes and UMIs. TCRdb used MiXCR to reprocess the 5' RACE reads, holding one entry per CDR3 protein. The sample lists some 200,000 distinct CDR3 sequences, about 9.2% occurring once. Germline V gene sequence: CDR1 MNHEY, CDR2 SVGAGI. The CDR3 covers 13 residues. Trimming took 8 bases from V and 8 from J, leaving 18 bases between them. In regard to this clonotype: The target antigen is unknown.

Sequenced input: PBMCs or a T cell subset sorted from them (not recorded which). The chain is built from TRBV6-5 and TRBJ1-2; D ambiguous. The TCR sequence derives from a man younger than 30 who had mild COVID-19 (a few samples of this study predate the infection). Cell type and time point are not known. The CDR3 sequence: CASAARENEGYTF. CDR3 coding DNA: TGTGCCAGCGCAGCCAGAGAAAATGAGGGCTACACCTTC.